These T cell receptor beta chains were read from a single sample in a study of T cells after yellow fever vaccination. One entry per CDR3 protein, called by TCRdb with MiXCR from the 5' RACE reads. This table has more than 300,000 distinct CDR3 sequences, around 11% appearing once. Sequencing was performed on CD4+ T cells sorted from PBMCs, taken 45 days after the yellow fever booster vaccination. These TCRs come from a man in his late teens or twenties who received the YFV17D yellow fever vaccine. Both conserved end residues are part of each CDR3.

TRBJ2-2	TRBV3-1	CASSLRGTTGELFF
TRBJ2-5	TRBV12-3/TRBV12-4	CASKRDSSETQYF
TRBJ2-3	TRBV12-3/TRBV12-4	CASELYAGSDTQYF
TRBJ1-4	TRBV30	CAWSVGLGEKLFF
TRBJ2-2	TRBV27	CASTLLGVGGELFF
TRBJ2-3	TRBV12-3/TRBV12-4	CASAGLSSTDTQYF
TRBJ2-5	TRBV5-4	CASRATSGGVETQYF
TRBJ1-1	TRBV5-1	CASTQTPPGGAEAFF
TRBJ1-1	TRBV25-1	CASSAPGQGKNTEAFF
TRBJ1-2	TRBV24-1	CATSDGRGLGGYTF
TRBJ2-7	TRBV30	CAWAGTGTYEQYF
TRBJ1-2	TRBV4-3	CASSQDFEGYYGYTF
TRBJ1-4	TRBV7-9	CASSVQHNEKLFF
TRBJ1-1	TRBV11-2	CASSLGQQTEAFF
TRBJ2-3	TRBV6-5	CASSYSGVDQADTQYF
TRBJ2-1	TRBV7-9	CASRQPGSLYNEQFF
TRBJ1-3	TRBV5-1	CASSLDSYSGNTIYF
TRBJ2-5	TRBV7-9	CASSRTRQETQYF
TRBJ1-5	TRBV19	CASSQINFSNQPQHF
TRBJ2-3	TRBV12-3/TRBV12-4	CASSITSGGVTQYF
TRBJ2-5	TRBV6-5	CASKPGLAYQETQYF
TRBJ2-7	TRBV12-3/TRBV12-4	CASSLLLNEQYF
TRBJ2-4	TRBV10-2	CASSESIWVNIQYF
TRBJ1-4	TRBV6-1	CASRDIGMSEKLFF
TRBJ2-5	TRBV5-1	CASSLVSGGPGVETQYF
TRBJ2-5	TRBV20-1	CSARDSGGKTQYF
TRBJ1-5	TRBV6-1	CASSERGQVSNQPQHF
TRBJ2-7	TRBV5-1	CASSLVVGEQYF
TRBJ2-3	TRBV7-9	CASSPSGGSTDTQYF
TRBJ2-5	TRBV28	CASSLGLPLGPQETQYF
TRBJ1-1	TRBV6-4	CASRKDWNTEAFF
TRBJ2-3	TRBV9	CASSGGQVTDTQYF
TRBJ2-3	TRBV12-3/TRBV12-4	CASSLSSGGASDTQYF
TRBJ2-5	TRBV5-1	CASSLDVGKETQYF
TRBJ1-2	TRBV7-6	CASSALGGQGAYGYTF
TRBJ2-1	TRBV7-9	CASSSLRGAHYNEQFF